Listed below are T cell receptor beta chains from one sample, sequenced in a study of blood T cell repertoires in COVID-19. The method was immunoSEQ multiplex PCR; TCRdb's version includes in-frame clones alone and lacks a portion of them. The repertoire includes 200,000 to 250,000 clones, approximately 78% of them detected once, and approximately 5% sits in the top ten. The sequenced sample consisted of peripheral blood. Receptors were obtained from a woman aged 70 to 79 with COVID-19, enrolled during active disease. The CDR3 runs from the conserved cysteine through the conserved F or W. Each record gives: CDR3 DNA, CDR3 protein, V gene, CDR3 length, D gene, J gene, clone size. D genes are given only for firm matches. Some rows mark clone size as missing; the rest say once, few, many or name a class of expanded clone.

TGCGCCAGCAGCCAAGCCTCCGGGACAGCGTACTCTGGGGCCAACGTCCTGACTTTC | CASSQASGTAYSGANVLTF | TRBV4-1 | 19 | TRBD1 | TRBJ2-6 | NA
TGCGCCAGCAGCTCGGGACAGGGGACCGGGGAGCTGTTTTTT | CASSSGQGTGELFF | TRBV5-1 | 14 | TRBD1 | TRBJ2-2 | NA
TGTGCCACCAGTGCCTTAGCCGGGGAGCTGTTTTTT | CATSALAGELFF | TRBV24-1 | 12 | NA | TRBJ2-2 | NA
TGCGCCAGCTTTCCCGGGGGGAGATCCTACAATGAGCAGTTCTTC | CASFPGGRSYNEQFF | TRBV5-1 | 15 | TRBD2 | TRBJ2-1 | NA
TGCAGCGTTGATCCGAGTCCCTCGGGTGAAAAACTGTTTTTT | CSVDPSPSGEKLFF | TRBV29-1 | 14 | NA | TRBJ1-4 | once
TGCGCCAGCAGCTTGGGGACTAGCGGGAGGTCAGATACGCAGTATTTT | CASSLGTSGRSDTQYF | TRBV5-1 | 16 | TRBD2 | TRBJ2-3 | NA
TGTGCCAGCAGAATGGGACTAGAAGAATCCAATGAGCAGTTCTTC | CASRMGLEESNEQFF | TRBV11-2 | 15 | TRBD2 | TRBJ2-1 | NA
TGTGTCAGCCGGCTGCCGGGCACCGGGGAGCTGTTTTTT | CVSRLPGTGELFF | TRBV6-5 | 13 | NA | TRBJ2-2 | NA
TGTGCCAGCAAATTAGCGGGAGGGAAAGCCGGGGAGCTGTTTTTT | CASKLAGGKAGELFF | TRBV2 | 15 | TRBD2 | TRBJ2-2 | NA
TGTGCCACCAGTGGATACAGGGTTCCAGATACGCAGTATTTT | CATSGYRVPDTQYF | TRBV24-1 | 14 | NA | TRBJ2-3 | NA
TGTGCCAGCAGACCGACTAGCGGTTCTAACACCGGGGAGCTGTTTTTT | CASRPTSGSNTGELFF | TRBV7-8 | 16 | TRBD2 | TRBJ2-2 | NA
TGTGCCAGCAGCGTAGGGCCAGGGCGAGAGACCCAGTACTTC | CASSVGPGRETQYF | TRBV9 | 14 | NA | TRBJ2-5 | NA
TGTGCCAGCAGGGGGAGTGGCTACGAGCAGTACTTC | CASRGSGYEQYF | TRBV28 | 12 | NA | TRBJ2-7 | few
TGTGCCAGTAGTATTGGATTCGACAGGGGAACTCGGGAGACCCAGTACTTC | CASSIGFDRGTRETQYF | TRBV19 | 17 | TRBD1 | TRBJ2-5 | once
TGTGCCAGCTCACAAGACAGGGTACAAGGCTACACCTTC | CASSQDRVQGYTF | TRBV18 | 13 | TRBD1 | TRBJ1-2 | NA
TGCGCCAGCAGCCTTTCCCCTGGCACGGGAGCTAACTATGGCTACACCTTC | CASSLSPGTGANYGYTF | TRBV4-3 | 17 | NA | TRBJ1-2 | NA
TGTGCCAGCAGCCAGACAGGGGGATCCTACGAGCAGTACTTC | CASSQTGGSYEQYF | TRBV25-1 | 14 | TRBD1 | TRBJ2-7 | NA
TGTGCCAGCAGCTTAGCGGCCCGAGGTACGCAGTATTTT | CASSLAARGTQYF | TRBV7-3 | 13 | NA | TRBJ2-3 | few
TGTGCCAGCAGTTTTGATGGACAGACTATTGGGGGCTACACCTTC | CASSFDGQTIGGYTF | TRBV7-9 | 15 | NA | TRBJ1-2 | NA
TGTGCCAGCAAACAGGAAGGGGGCGGCAATCAGCCCCAGCATTTT | CASKQEGGGNQPQHF | TRBV6-5 | 15 | TRBD1 | TRBJ1-5 | NA
TGTGCCAGCAGCCGACAGGGTTTGAATTCACCCCTCCACTTT | CASSRQGLNSPLHF | TRBV6-5 | 14 | TRBD1 | TRBJ1-6 | NA
TGTGCCACCAGCAGAGGTCCCGGGCCCCGGGGGGGAAACACCATATATTTT | CATSRGPGPRGGNTIYF | TRBV15 | 17 | NA | TRBJ1-3 | NA
TGCGCCAGCAGTCCGACAGGGGGCTATGGCTACACCTTC | CASSPTGGYGYTF | TRBV10-1 | 13 | TRBD1 | TRBJ1-2 | NA
TGTGCCAGCAGCCAAGTTGACCCCGGGGTAGATACGCAGTATTTT | CASSQVDPGVDTQYF | TRBV3-1/TRBV3-2 | 15 | NA | TRBJ2-3 | NA
TGTGCCAGCAGTTTCGAGACAGCTGTTTACGAGCAGTACTTC | CASSFETAVYEQYF | TRBV28 | 14 | NA | TRBJ2-7 | NA
TGTGCCAGTAGTTCCCGACTAAATCAGCCCCAGCATTTT | CASSSRLNQPQHF | TRBV19 | 13 | NA | TRBJ1-5 | NA
TGCGCCAGCAGCTTCCTCTCCCTTGGACAGGTGGGAAACACCATATATTTT | CASSFLSLGQVGNTIYF | TRBV5-1 | 17 | TRBD1 | TRBJ1-3 | NA
TGCGCCAGCAGCCAACCTCCTGGGGGCGCTGTGAACACTGAAGCTTTCTTT | CASSQPPGGAVNTEAFF | TRBV4-1 | 17 | NA | TRBJ1-1 | NA
TGTGCCAGCAGCTCAGGACAGGGCAGGGCTAACTATGGCTACACCTTC | CASSSGQGRANYGYTF | TRBV7-2 | 16 | TRBD1 | TRBJ1-2 | few
TGTGCCAGCAGTTCCAGGACTAGCCTCAATGAGCAGTTCTTC | CASSSRTSLNEQFF | TRBV6-5 | 14 | TRBD2 | TRBJ2-1 | NA
TGTGCCAGCAGCGGGACTAGCGGGAGGGCCCATACGCAGTATTTT | CASSGTSGRAHTQYF | TRBV2 | 15 | TRBD2 | TRBJ2-3 | once
TGTGCCAGCAGTTTAGGTCCGGGAGGCCCAGAACAGCGGCAGTTCTTC | CASSLGPGGPEQRQFF | TRBV27 | 16 | TRBD2 | TRBJ2-1 | NA
TGCAGTGCTAGTCCCAGTCGGACAGTTTCTGAAAAACTGTTTTTT | CSASPSRTVSEKLFF | TRBV20-1 | 15 | NA | TRBJ1-4 | NA